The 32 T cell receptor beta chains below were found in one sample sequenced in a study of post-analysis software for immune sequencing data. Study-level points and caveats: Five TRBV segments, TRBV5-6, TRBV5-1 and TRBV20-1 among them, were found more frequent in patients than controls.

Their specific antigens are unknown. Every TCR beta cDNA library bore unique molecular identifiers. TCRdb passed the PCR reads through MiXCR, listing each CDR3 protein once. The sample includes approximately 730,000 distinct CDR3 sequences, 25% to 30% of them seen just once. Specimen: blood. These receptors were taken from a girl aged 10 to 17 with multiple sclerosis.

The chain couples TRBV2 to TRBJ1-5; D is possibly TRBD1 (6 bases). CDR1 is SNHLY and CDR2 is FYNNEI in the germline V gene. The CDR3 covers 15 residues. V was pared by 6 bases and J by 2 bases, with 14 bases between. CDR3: CASRGGSLGNQPQHF. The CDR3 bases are TGTGCCAGCAGAGGGGGGAGTTTGGGCAATCAGCCCCAGCATTTT.

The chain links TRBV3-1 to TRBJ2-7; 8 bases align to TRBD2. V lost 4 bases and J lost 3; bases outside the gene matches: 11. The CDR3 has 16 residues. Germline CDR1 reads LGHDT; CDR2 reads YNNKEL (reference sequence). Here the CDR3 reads CASSPTGTRYNYEQYF. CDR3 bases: TGTGCCAGCAGCCCAACCGGGACTAGATATAACTACGAGCAGTACTTC.

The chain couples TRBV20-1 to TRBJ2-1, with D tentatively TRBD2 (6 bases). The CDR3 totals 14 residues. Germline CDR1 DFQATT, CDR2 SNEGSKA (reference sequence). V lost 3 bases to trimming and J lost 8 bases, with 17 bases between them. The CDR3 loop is CSARTGLGGDEQFF. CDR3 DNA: TGCAGTGCTAGGACCGGGCTCGGCGGGGATGAGCAGTTCTTC.

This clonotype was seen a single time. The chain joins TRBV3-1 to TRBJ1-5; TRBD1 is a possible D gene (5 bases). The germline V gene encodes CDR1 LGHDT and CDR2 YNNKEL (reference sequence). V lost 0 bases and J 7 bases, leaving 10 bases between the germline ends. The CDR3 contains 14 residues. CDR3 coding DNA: TGTGCCAGCAGCCAAGATCCCTGGGGGCAGCCCCAGCATTTT. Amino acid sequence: CASSQDPWGQPQHF.

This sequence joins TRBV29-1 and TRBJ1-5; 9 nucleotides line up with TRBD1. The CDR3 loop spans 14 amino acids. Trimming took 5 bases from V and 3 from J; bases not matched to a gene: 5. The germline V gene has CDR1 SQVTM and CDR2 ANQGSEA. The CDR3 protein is CSVWEQGANQPQHF. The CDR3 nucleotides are TGCAGCGTTTGGGAACAGGGGGCCAATCAGCCCCAGCATTTT.

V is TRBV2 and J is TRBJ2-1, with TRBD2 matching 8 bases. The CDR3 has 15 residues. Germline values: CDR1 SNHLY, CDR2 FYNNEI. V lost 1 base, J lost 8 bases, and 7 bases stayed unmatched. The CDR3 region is CASSEDSGIGYEQFF. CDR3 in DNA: TGTGCCAGCAGTGAAGATAGCGGGATTGGTTATGAGCAGTTCTTC.

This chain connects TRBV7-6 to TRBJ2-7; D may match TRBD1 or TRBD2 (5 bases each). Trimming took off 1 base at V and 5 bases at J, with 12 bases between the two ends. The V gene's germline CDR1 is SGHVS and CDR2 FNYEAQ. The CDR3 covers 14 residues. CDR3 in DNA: TGTGCCAGCAGCTTAGGCCCCGGGGCAAACGAGCAGTACTTC. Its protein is CASSLGPGANEQYF.

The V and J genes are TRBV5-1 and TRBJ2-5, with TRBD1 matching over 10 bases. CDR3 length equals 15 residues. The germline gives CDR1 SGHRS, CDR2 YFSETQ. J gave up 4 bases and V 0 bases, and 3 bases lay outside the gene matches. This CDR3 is CASSLVTGGRETQYF. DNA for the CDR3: TGCGCCAGCAGCTTGGTGACAGGGGGCAGAGAGACCCAGTACTTC.

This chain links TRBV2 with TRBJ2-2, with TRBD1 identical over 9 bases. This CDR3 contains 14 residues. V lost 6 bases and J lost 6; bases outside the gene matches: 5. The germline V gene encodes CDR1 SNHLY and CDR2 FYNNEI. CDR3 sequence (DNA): TGTGCCAGCAGGGGGGACAGGGCGGCCGGGGAGCTGTTTTTT. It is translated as CASRGDRAAGELFF.

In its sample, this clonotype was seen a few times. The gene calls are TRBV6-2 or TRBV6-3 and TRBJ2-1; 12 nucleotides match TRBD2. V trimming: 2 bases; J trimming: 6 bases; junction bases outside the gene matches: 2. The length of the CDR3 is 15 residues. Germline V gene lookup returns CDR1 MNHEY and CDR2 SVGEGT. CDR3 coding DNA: TGTGCCAGCAGTTACCGACTAGCGGGAGCCAATGAGCAGTTCTTC. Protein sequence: CASSYRLAGANEQFF.

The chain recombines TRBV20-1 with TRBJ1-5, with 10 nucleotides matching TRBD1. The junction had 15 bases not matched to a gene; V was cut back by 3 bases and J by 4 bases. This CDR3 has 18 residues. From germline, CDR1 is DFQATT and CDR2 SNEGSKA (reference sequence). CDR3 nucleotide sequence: TGCAGTGCTAGCTCAGACAGGGGGCAAGGTGGGAGAAATCAGCCCCAGCATTTT. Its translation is CSASSDRGQGGRNQPQHF.

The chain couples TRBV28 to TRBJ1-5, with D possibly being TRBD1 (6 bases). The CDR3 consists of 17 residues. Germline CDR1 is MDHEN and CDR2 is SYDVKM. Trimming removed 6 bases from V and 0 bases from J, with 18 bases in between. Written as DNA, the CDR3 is TGTGCCAGCAGCCGAAGGGCGGGGGCCTATAGCAATCAGCCCCAGCATTTT. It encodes CASSRRAGAYSNQPQHF.

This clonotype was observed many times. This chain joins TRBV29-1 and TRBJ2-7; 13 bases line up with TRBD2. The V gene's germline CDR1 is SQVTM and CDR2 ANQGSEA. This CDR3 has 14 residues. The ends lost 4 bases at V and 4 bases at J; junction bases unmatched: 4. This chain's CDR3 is CSVVTSGRYYEQYF. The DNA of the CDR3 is TGCAGCGTTGTGACTAGCGGGAGGTATTACGAGCAGTACTTC.

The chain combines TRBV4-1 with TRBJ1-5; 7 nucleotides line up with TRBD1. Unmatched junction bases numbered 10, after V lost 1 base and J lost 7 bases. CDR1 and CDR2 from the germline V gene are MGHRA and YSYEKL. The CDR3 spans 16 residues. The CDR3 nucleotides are TGCGCCAGCAGCCAAGGGCCTAGGGGGCAGGGGCAGCCCCAGCATTTT. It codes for CASSQGPRGQGQPQHF.

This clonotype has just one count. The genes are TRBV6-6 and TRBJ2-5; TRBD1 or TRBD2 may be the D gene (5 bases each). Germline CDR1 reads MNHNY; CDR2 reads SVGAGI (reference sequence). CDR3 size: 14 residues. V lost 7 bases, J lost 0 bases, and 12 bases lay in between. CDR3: CASKGSQDQETQYF. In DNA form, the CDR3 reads TGTGCCAGCAAGGGGAGCCAAGACCAAGAGACCCAGTACTTC.

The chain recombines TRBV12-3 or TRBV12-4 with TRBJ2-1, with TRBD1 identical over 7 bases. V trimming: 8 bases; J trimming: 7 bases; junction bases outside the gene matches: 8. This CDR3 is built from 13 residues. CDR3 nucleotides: TGTGCCAGCGGGAGAGGGACAGCTAATGAGCAGTTCTTC. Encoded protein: CASGRGTANEQFF.

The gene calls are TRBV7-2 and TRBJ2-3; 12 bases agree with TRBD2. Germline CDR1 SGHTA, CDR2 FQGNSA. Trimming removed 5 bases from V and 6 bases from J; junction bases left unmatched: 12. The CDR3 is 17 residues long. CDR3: CASSQAHLAGGQDTQYF. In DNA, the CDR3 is TGTGCCAGCAGCCAAGCCCACCTAGCGGGGGGGCAGGATACGCAGTATTTT.

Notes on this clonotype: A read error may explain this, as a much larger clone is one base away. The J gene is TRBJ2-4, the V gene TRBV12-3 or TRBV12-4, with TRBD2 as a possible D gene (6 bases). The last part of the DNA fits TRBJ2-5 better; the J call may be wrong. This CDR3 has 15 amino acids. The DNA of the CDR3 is TGTGCCAGCAGTTGTAGTGCGGGAAGTGGGGAGACCCAGTACTTC. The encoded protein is CASSCSAGSGETQYF.

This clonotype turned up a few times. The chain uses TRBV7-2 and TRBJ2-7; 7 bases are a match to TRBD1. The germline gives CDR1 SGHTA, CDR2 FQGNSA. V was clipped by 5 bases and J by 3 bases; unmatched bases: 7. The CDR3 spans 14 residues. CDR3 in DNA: TGTGCCAGCAGCATAAATAACAGGGGCTACGAGCAGTACTTC. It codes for CASSINNRGYEQYF.

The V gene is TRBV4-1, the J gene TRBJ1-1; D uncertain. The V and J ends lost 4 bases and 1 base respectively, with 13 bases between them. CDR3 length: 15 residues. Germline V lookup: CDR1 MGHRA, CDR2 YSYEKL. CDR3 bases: TGCGCCAGCAGCCCACCATATTACCGGAACACTGAAGCTTTCTTT. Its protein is CASSPPYYRNTEAFF.

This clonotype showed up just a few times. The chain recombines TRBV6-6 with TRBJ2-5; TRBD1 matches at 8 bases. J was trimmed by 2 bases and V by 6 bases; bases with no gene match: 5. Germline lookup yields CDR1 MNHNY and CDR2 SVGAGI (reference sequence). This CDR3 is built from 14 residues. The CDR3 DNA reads TGTGCCAGCAGGCCGACAGGGGTACAAGAGACCCAGTACTTC. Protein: CASRPTGVQETQYF.

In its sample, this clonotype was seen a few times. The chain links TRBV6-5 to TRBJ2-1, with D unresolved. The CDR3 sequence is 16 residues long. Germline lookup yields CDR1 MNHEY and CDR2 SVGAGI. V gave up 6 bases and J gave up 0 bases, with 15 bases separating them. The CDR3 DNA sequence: TGTGCCAGCAGACTGACTGTCGGCTTCTCCTACAATGAGCAGTTCTTC. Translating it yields CASRLTVGFSYNEQFF.

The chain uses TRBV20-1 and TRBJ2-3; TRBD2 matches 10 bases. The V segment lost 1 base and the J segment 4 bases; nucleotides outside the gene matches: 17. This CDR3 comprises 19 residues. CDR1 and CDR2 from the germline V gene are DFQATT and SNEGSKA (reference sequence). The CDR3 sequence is CSARALRTSGRRRPDTQYF. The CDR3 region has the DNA TGCAGTGCTAGAGCCCTTAGGACTAGCGGTCGACGCCGACCAGATACGCAGTATTTT.

The CDR3 sequence is CSAPGYNSPLHF. Written as DNA, the CDR3 is TGCAGTGCTCCAGGTTATAATTCACCCCTCCACTTT. V is TRBV20-1 and J is TRBJ1-6, with D unclear. Germline CDR1 reads DFQATT; CDR2 reads SNEGSKA (reference sequence). The germline V and J ends were trimmed by 5 bases and 4 bases, with 6 bases remaining between them. The CDR3 length is 12 residues.

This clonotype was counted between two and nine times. Here the CDR3 DNA reads TGTGCCAGCAGTGTTAGAGGGGGTCGTGGAGATACGCAGTATTTT. Translating it yields CASSVRGGRGDTQYF. V usage is TRBV27 and J usage is TRBJ2-3; tentatively, D is TRBD1 (6 bases). Germline V gives CDR1 MNHEY, CDR2 SMNVEV (reference sequence). The ends were cut back, 5 bases at V and 5 bases at J, with 17 bases in the middle. CDR3 length: 15 amino acids.

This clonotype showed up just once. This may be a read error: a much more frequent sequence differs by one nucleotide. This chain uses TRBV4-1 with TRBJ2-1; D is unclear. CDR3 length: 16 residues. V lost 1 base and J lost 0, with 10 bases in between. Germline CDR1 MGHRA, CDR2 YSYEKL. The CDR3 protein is CASSQVGHTSYNEQFF. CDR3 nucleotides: TGCGCCAGCAGCCAAGTAGGGCATACCTCCTACAATGAGCAGTTCTTC.

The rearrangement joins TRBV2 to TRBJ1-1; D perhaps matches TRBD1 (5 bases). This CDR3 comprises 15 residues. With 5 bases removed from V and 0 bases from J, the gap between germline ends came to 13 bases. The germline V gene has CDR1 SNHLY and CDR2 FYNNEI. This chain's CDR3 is CASSPGGEMNTEAFF. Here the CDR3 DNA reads TGTGCCAGCAGTCCCGGAGGGGAGATGAACACTGAAGCTTTCTTT.

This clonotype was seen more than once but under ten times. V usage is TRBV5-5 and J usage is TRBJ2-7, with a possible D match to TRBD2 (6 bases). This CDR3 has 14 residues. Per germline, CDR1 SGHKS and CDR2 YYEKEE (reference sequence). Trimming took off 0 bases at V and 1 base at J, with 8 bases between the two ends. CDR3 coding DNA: TGTGCCAGCAGCTTGGACGGGAGATCCTACGAGCAGTACTTC. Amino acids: CASSLDGRSYEQYF.

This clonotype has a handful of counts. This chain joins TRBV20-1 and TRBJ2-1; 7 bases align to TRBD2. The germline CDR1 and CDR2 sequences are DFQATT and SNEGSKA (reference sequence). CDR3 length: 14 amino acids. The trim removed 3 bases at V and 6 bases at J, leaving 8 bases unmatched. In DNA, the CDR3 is TGCAGTGCTAGCTCGGCTAGCGGACTCAATGAGCAGTTCTTC. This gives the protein CSASSASGLNEQFF.

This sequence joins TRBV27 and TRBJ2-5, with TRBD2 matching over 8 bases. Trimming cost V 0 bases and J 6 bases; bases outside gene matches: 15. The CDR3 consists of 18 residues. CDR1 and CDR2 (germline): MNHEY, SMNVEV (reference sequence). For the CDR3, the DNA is TGTGCCAGCAGTTTATCTCTCGGTCGGGGGGGACTTAAGCAGACCCAGTACTTC. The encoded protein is CASSLSLGRGGLKQTQYF.

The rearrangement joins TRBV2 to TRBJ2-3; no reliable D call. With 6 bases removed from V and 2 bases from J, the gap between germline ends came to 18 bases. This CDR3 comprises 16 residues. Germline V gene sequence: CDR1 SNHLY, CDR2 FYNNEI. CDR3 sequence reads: CASRHDGPGDTDTQYF. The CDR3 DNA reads TGTGCCAGCAGACATGACGGGCCAGGAGACACAGATACGCAGTATTTT.

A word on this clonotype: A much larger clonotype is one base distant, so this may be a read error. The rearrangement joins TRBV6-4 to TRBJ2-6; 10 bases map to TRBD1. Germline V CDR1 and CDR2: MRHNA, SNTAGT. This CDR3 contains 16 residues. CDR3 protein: CTSSGQGGAGANVLTF. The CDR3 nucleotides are TGTACCAGCAGCGGACAGGGGGGCGCTGGGGCCAACGTCCTGACTTTC.